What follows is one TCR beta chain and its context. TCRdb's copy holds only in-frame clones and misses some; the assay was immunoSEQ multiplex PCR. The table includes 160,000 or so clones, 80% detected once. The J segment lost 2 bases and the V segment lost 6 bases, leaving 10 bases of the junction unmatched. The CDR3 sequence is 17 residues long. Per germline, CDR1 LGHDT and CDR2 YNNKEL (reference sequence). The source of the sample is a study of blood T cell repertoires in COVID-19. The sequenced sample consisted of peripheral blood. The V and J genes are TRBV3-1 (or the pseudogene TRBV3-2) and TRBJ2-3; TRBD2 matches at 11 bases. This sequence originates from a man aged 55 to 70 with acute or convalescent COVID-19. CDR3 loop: CASRDLMGLADTDTQYF. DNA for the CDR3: TGTGCCAGCAGGGACCTGATGGGACTAGCGGACACAGATACGCAGTATTTT.